The clone carrying this TCR beta chain appeared a few times. This CDR3 is 12 amino acids long. The germline gives CDR1 MDHEN, CDR2 SYDVKM. Trimming took off 7 bases at V and 3 bases at J, with 9 bases between the two ends. This record belongs to a study of blood T cell repertoires in COVID-19. For the study at large: Samples came from the United States, Italy and Spain, spanning acute and convalescent COVID-19. In each case, the material was cDNA or gDNA derived from T cells, B-cell-depleted T cells, or PBMCs.

Per the original methods: Amplifying reference gene primers gave estimates of nucleated cell counts. Some clones are missing from TCRdb's copy, which holds only in-frame ones; the method was immunoSEQ multiplex PCR. D and trimming were read from the DNA, whereas the V and J calls and clone size are those reported in that table. The data contain roughly 48,000 clones, around 82% of them singletons. Sequenced input: peripheral blood. The source is a man between 40 and 49 years old with acute or convalescent COVID-19. The chain has TRBV28 and TRBJ1-1; D unclear. CDR3 DNA: TGTGCCAGCAAGGCGGGTGACACTGAAGCTTTCTTT. It encodes CASKAGDTEAFF.